These T cell receptor beta chains were read from a single sample in a study of regulatory T cells in long-lasting Graves disease. MiXCR, applied by TCRdb to the multiplex PCR reads, yields one record per CDR3 protein. The table includes around 450,000 distinct CDR3 sequences, 20% to 25% detected once. The material sequenced was peripheral blood mononuclear cells (PBMCs), taken when the disease was refractory, from a patient treated with antithyroid drugs. All receptors come from a female donor with Graves disease. Each CDR3 is given with its conserved first and last residue. A D gene is named only where the DNA matches it firmly. Rows give clone size only sometimes, using once, few, many, or a class for an expanded clone.

V	J	size	D	DNA	CDR3
TRBV6-2/TRBV6-3	TRBJ1-6	NA	TRBD1	TGTGCCAGCAGTTACTCCCAGGGGGGCCCTAATTCACCCCTCCACTTT	CASSYSQGGPNSPLHF
TRBV24-1	TRBJ1-2	many	NA	TGTGCCACCAAATGGCTGAGTGACTATGGCTACACCTTC	CATKWLSDYGYTF
TRBV12-3/TRBV12-4	TRBJ2-5	NA	TRBD2	TGTGCCAGCAGTCCCGGGACTAGCGGGAGCGCCTCAATCGGGGAGACCCAGTACTTC	CASSPGTSGSASIGETQYF
TRBV2	TRBJ2-6	many	NA	TGTGCCAGCGTCCAGGGTACATCTGGGGCCAACGTCCTGACTTTC	CASVQGTSGANVLTF
TRBV7-6	TRBJ2-5	NA	NA	TGTGCCAGCAGCCCGGGGGACGGGACCCAGTACTTC	CASSPGDGTQYF
TRBV13	TRBJ1-1	NA	NA	TGTGCCAGCAGCTTAGGGATGACGGGCACGACCGAAGCTTTCTTT	CASSLGMTGTTEAFF
TRBV28	TRBJ1-1	many	NA	TGTGCCAGCACCCTAATAGGACCGAACACTGAAGCTTTCTTT	CASTLIGPNTEAFF
TRBV12-5	TRBJ2-2	many	NA	TGTGCTAGTGGTTTGGTACACCAGGGGGGTAGGACCGGGGAGCTGTTTTTT	CASGLVHQGGRTGELFF
TRBV11-2	TRBJ1-4	few	TRBD1	TGTGCCAGCAGCTTAGGCCGTCGGGGCAGGGGGAACGAAAAACTGTTTTTT	CASSLGRRGRGNEKLFF
TRBV3-1	TRBJ2-5	many	TRBD2	TGTGCCAGCAGCCCCTGGGTAGCGGGGGGGCGAGAGACCCAGTACTTC	CASSPWVAGGRETQYF
TRBV6-1	TRBJ2-7	NA	NA	TGTGCCAGCAGTAACACCCACCTACCTTGGTACGAGCAGTACTTC	CASSNTHLPWYEQYF
TRBV12-3/TRBV12-4	TRBJ2-5	many	TRBD1	TGTGCCAGCAGCCTGGGACAGGGCCAAGAGACCCAGTACTTC	CASSLGQGQETQYF
TRBV20-1	TRBJ1-1	NA	NA	TGCAGTGCTAGCGGGTTGGACACTGAAGCTTTCTTT	CSASGLDTEAFF
TRBV5-1	TRBJ1-6	NA	TRBD1	TGCGCCAGCAGCCCGAGCAGAACCGGGACAGGGGATAATTCACCCCTCCACTTT	CASSPSRTGTGDNSPLHF
TRBV7-6	TRBJ1-5	NA	NA	TGTGCCAGCAGCCCCCCAGGTAGCAATCAGCCCCAGCATTTT	CASSPPGSNQPQHF
TRBV28	TRBJ1-3	NA	NA	TGTGCCAGCAGTTTAGTATCCGAGGGCATATATTTT	CASSLVSEGIYF
TRBV6-5	TRBJ2-5	many	NA	TGTGCCAGCAGTTATCTCTCGGGGATCGGCGAGACCCAGTACTTC	CASSYLSGIGETQYF
TRBV6-1	TRBJ2-4	few	NA	TGTGCCAGCACCCAACCGCCCGGCATTCAGTACTTC	CASTQPPGIQYF
TRBV29-1	TRBJ1-1	NA	NA	TGCAGCGTTAGCCGACAGGTTGGCACTAAAGCTTTCTTT	CSVSRQVGTKAFF
TRBV5-1	TRBJ1-1	few	NA	TGCGCCAGCAGCTTGGCGATTGGAGGGGACACTGAAGCTTTCTTT	CASSLAIGGDTEAFF
TRBV20-1	TRBJ2-5	few	NA	TGCAGTGCTAATGGGATGCGGGTCCAAGAGACCCAGTACTTC	CSANGMRVQETQYF
TRBV13	TRBJ2-4	NA	NA	TGTGCCAGCAGCCCATGGGGGGGGGCCCAAAACATTCAGTACTTC	CASSPWGGAQNIQYF
TRBV15	TRBJ2-1	NA	NA	TGTGCCACCAGCGGGGGCCTCGGCTACAATGAGCAGTTCTTC	CATSGGLGYNEQFF
TRBV29-1	TRBJ1-1	many	NA	TGCAGCGCTGACACCGGGGGCACTGAAGCTTTCTTT	CSADTGGTEAFF
TRBV28	TRBJ1-2	many	NA	TGTGCCAGCAGTTTAGATGTGTACAGTATTGATGGCTACACCTTC	CASSLDVYSIDGYTF
TRBV28	TRBJ1-3	NA	NA	TGTGCCAGCAGTTTAGGGGAAAACACCATATATTTT	CASSLGENTIYF
TRBV7-9	TRBJ2-7	few	NA	TGTGCCAGCAGCTATCAGGGAGAGGGCCTGGAGCAGTACTTC	CASSYQGEGLEQYF
TRBV7-3	TRBJ2-2	NA	TRBD1	TGTGCCACCACAACGGGACAGCGGACCGGGGAGCTGTTTTTT	CATTTGQRTGELFF
TRBV11-2	TRBJ2-7	many	NA	TGTGCCAGCAGCTTAGGTGCGCCCTACGAGCAGTACTTC	CASSLGAPYEQYF
TRBV19	TRBJ1-1	NA	TRBD1	TGTGCCAGTAGTATAGTTACAGGGGCTGAAGCTTTCTTT	CASSIVTGAEAFF
TRBV10-3	TRBJ2-7	many	NA	TGTGCCATCAGTGGAGACGTACCATCCTACGAGCAGTACTTC	CAISGDVPSYEQYF
TRBV20-1	TRBJ1-1	many	TRBD1	TGCAGTGCTAGAGATTCTGACAGGGGTTTTGAAGCTTTCTTT	CSARDSDRGFEAFF